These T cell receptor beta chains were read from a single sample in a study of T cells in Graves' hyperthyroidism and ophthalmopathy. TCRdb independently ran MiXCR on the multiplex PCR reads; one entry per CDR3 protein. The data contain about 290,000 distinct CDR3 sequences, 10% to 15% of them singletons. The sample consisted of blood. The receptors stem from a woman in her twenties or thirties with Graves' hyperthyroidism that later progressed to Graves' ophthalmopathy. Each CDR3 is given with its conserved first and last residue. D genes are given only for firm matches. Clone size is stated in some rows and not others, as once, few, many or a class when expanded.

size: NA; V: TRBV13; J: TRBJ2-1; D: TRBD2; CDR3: CASSWGLISGRVPYNEQFF; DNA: TGTGCCAGCAGCTGGGGTTTGATTAGCGGGAGAGTTCCCTACAATGAGCAGTTCTTC
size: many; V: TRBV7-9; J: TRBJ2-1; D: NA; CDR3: CASSSRDSFNEQFF; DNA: TGTGCCAGCAGCTCACGGGACTCCTTTAATGAGCAGTTCTTC
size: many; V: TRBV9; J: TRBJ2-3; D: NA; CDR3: CASSARDTDTQYF; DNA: TGTGCCAGCAGCGCAAGAGACACAGATACGCAGTATTTT
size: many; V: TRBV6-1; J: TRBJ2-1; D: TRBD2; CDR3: CASSSAAPGLAINEQFF; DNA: TGTGCCAGCAGTTCGGCGGCTCCGGGACTAGCGATCAATGAGCAGTTCTTC
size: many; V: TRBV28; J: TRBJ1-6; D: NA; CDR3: CASSFIRAGSPLHF; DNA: TGTGCCAGCAGTTTTATACGGGCCGGATCACCCCTCCACTTT
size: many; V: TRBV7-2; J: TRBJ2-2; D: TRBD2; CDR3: CASSSQGGTGELFF; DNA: TGTGCCAGCAGCTCCCAGGGAGGGACCGGGGAGCTGTTTTTT
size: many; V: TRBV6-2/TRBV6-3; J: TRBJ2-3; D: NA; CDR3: CASSPLATSTDTQYF; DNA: TGTGCCAGCAGTCCTCTAGCGACTAGCACAGATACGCAGTATTTT
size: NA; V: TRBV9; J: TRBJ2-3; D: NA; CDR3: CASSVGSGSTDTQYF; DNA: TGTGCCAGCAGCGTAGGGAGCGGCAGCACAGATACGCAGTATTTT
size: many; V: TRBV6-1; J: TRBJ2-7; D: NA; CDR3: CASSETGLTIYEQYF; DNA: TGTGCCAGCAGTGAAACGGGACTGACTATCTACGAGCAGTACTTC
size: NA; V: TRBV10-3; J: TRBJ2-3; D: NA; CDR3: CAISEYSVEQYF; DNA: TGTGCCATCAGTGAATATAGCGTGGAGCAGTATTTT
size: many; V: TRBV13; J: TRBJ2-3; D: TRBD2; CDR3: CASSLGLAGWIDTQYF; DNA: TGTGCCAGCAGCTTGGGACTAGCGGGCTGGATAGATACGCAGTATTTT
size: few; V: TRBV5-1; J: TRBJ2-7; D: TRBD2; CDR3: CASSLEAGGGYEQYF; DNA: TGCGCCAGCAGCTTGGAGGCGGGAGGGGGGTACGAGCAGTACTTC
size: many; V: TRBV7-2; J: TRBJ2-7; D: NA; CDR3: CASRKDWAFSYEQYF; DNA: TGTGCCAGCAGGAAGGATTGGGCTTTCTCCTACGAGCAGTACTTC
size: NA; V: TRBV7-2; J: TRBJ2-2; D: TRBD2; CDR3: CASSPPGLAGAGEPFF; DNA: TGTGCCAGCAGCCCTCCGGGACTAGCGGGAGCCGGGGAGCCGTTTTTT
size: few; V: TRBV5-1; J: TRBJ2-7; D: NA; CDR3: CASSSLGQKTYEQYF; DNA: TGCGCCAGCAGCTCGTTGGGGCAGAAAACCTACGAGCAGTACTTC
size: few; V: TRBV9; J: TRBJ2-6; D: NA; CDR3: CASSVEGVGANVLTF; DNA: TGTGCCAGCAGCGTAGAGGGGGTTGGGGCCAACGTCCTGACTTTC
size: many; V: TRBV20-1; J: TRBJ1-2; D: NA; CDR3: CSASPDPGGGYTF; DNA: TGCAGTGCTAGCCCAGACCCGGGAGGAGGCTACACCTTC
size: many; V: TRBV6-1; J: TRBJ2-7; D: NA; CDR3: CASSLPGTQHYEQYF; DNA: TGTGCCAGCAGTTTACCCGGGACCCAGCACTACGAGCAGTACTTC
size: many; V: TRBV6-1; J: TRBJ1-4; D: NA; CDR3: CASSQDREKLFF; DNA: TGTGCCAGCAGCCAGGATCGGGAAAAACTGTTTTTT
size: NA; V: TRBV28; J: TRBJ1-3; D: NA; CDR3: CASSFSGGWGVSGNTIYF; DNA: TGTGCCAGCAGCTTTTCGGGAGGCTGGGGGGTCTCTGGAAACACCATATATTTT
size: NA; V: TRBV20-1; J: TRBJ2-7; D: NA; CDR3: CSARPPDSSYEQYF; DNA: TGCAGTGCTAGACCCCCGGATAGCTCCTACGAGCAGTACTTC
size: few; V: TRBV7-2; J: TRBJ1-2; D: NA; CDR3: CASSLGWTDGYTF; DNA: TGTGCCAGCAGCTTAGGTTGGACTGACGGCTACACCTTC